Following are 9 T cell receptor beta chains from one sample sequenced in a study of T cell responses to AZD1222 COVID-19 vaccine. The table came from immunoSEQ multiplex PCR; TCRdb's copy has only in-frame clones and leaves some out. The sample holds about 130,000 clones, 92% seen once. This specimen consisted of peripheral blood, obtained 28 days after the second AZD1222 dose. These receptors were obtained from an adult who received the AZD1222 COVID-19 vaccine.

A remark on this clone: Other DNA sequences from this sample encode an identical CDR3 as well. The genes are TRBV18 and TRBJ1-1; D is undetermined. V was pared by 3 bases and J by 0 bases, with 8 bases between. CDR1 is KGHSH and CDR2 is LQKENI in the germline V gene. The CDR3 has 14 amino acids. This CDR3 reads CASSPLGLNTEAFF. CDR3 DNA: TGTGCCAGCTCACCCTTGGGGTTGAACACTGAAGCTTTCTTT.

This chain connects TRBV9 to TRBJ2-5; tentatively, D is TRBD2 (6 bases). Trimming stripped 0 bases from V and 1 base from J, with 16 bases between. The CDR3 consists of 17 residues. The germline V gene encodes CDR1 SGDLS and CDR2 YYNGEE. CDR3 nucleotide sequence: TGTGCCAGCAGCGTAGGCGGTGGGGGGTCTGTCCAAGAGACCCAGTACTTC. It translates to CASSVGGGGSVQETQYF.

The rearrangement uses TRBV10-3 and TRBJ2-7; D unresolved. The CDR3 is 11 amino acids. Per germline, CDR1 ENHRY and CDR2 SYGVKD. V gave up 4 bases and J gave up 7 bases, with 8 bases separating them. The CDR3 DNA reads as TGTGCCATCAGTGGGTCGTGGGAGCAGTACTTC. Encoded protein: CAISGSWEQYF.

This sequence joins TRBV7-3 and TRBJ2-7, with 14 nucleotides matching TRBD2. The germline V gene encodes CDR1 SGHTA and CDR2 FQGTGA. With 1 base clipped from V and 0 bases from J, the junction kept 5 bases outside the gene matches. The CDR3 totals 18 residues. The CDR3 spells CASSLMAGTSGGSYEQYF. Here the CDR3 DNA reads TGTGCCAGCAGCTTAATGGCCGGGACTAGCGGGGGCTCCTACGAGCAGTACTTC.

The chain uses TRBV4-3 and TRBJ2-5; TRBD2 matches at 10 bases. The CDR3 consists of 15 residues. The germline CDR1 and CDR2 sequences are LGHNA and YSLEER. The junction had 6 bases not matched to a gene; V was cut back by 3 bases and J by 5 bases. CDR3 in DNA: TGCGCCAGCAGCCAGCAAGCGGGAGGGGGGGAGACCCAGTACTTC. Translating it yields CASSQQAGGGETQYF.

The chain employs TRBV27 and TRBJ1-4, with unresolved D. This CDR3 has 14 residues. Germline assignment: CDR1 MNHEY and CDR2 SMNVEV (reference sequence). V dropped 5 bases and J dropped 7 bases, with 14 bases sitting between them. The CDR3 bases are TGTGCCAGCAGTATCTCTTGGCCCCCTGAAAAACTGTTTTTT. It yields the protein CASSISWPPEKLFF.

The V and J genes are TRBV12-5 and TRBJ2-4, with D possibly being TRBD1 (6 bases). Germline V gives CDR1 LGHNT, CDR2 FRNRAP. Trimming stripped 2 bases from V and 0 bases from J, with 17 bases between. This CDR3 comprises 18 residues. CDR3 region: CASGLTPKQGEAKNIQYF. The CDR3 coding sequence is TGTGCTAGTGGTTTGACGCCGAAACAGGGAGAAGCCAAAAACATTCAGTACTTC.

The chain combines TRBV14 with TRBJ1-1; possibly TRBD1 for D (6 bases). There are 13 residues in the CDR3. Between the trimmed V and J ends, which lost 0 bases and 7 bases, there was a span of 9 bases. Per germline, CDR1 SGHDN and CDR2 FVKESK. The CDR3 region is CASSQDLRGEAFF. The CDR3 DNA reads TGTGCCAGCAGCCAAGATCTCAGGGGTGAAGCTTTCTTT. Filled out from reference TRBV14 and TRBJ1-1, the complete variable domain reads EAGVTQFPSHSVIEKGQTVTLRCDPISGHDNLYWYRRVMGKEIKFLLHFVKESKQDESGMPNNRFLAERTGGTYSTLKVQPAELEDSGVYFCASSQDLRGEAFFGQGTRLTVV.

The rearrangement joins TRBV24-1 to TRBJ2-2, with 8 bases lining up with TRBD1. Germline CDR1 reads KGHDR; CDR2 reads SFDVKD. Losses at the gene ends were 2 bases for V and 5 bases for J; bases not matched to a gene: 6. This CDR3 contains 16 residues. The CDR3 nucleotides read TGTGCCACCAGTGATTCCGGCAGGGGGCTTACCGGGGAGCTGTTTTTT. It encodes CATSDSGRGLTGELFF.